This T cell receptor beta chain appears in the sequencing data of a study of T cells after posttransplantation cyclophosphamide. Study observations and caveats: Tissue-infiltrating T cells from skin or gut overlapped little with blood T cells. Recipient CMV seropositivity and CMV reactivation strongly tracked TRB clonality. Later post-transplant blood repertoires were often dominated by donor CD8+ memory clones.

Cyclophosphamide on days +3 and +4 followed busulfan-fludarabine conditioning and a marrow graft. V lost 0 bases and J lost 2; bases outside the gene matches: 4. The CDR3 is made up of 15 amino acids. Per the germline V gene, CDR1 is SGHKS and CDR2 is YYEKEE (reference sequence). Points on this clone: The antigen is not known.

Clones were read by immunoSEQ multiplex PCR, and TCRdb kept only the in-frame ones, dropping some. The sample carries approximately 22,000 clones, roughly nine tenths recorded once. The specimen was PBMCs, collected after allogeneic stem cell transplant with posttransplant cyclophosphamide. The V gene is TRBV5-5, the J gene TRBJ2-7, with TRBD2 identical over 8 bases. This TCR was recovered from a female patient aged 25-40 years who received an allogeneic stem cell transplant from an unrelated donor, was CMV-positive, and had no GVHD. The T cells may come from the graft donor. CDR3 nucleotides: TGTGCCAGCAGCTTGGGTGCGGGGGGTCCCTACGAGCAGTACTTC. It codes for CASSLGAGGPYEQYF.